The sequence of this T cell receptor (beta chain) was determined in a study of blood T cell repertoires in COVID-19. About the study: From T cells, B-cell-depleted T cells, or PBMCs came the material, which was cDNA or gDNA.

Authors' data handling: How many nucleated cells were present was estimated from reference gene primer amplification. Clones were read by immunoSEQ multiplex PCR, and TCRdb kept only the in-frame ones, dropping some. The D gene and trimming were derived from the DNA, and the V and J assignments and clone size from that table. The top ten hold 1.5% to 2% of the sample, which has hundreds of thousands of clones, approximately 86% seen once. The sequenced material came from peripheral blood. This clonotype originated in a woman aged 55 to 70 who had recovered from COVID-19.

The CDR3 region is CASRTGGSNNSPLHF. The DNA for the CDR3 is TGTGCCAGCCGAACCGGAGGCAGTAATAATTCACCCCTCCACTTT. The chain recombines TRBV6-5 with TRBJ1-6; D gene unclear. CDR3 length equals 15 residues. Trimming took 8 bases from V and 5 from J, leaving 16 bases between them. The V gene's germline CDR1 is MNHEY and CDR2 SVGAGI.